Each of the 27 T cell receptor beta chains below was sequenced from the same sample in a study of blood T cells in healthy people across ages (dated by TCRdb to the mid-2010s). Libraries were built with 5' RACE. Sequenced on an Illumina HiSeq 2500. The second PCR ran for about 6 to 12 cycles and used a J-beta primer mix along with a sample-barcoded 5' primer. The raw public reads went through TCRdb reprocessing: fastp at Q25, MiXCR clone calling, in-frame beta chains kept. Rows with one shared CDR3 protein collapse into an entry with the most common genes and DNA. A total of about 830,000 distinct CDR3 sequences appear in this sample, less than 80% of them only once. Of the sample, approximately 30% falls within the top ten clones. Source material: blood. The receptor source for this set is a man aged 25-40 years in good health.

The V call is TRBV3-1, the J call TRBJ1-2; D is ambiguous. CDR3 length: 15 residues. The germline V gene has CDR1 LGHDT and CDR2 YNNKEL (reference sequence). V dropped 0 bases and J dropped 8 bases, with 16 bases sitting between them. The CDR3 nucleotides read TGTGCCAGCAGCCAAGATCTGGGCAGGCCGGCAGGCTACACCTTC. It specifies CASSQDLGRPAGYTF. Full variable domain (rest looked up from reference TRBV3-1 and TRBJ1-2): DTAVSQTPKYLVTQMGNDKSIKCEQNLGHDTMYWYKQDSKKFLKIMFSYNNKELIINETVPNRFSPKSPDKAHLNLHINSLELGDSAVYFCASSQDLGRPAGYTFGSGTRLTVV.

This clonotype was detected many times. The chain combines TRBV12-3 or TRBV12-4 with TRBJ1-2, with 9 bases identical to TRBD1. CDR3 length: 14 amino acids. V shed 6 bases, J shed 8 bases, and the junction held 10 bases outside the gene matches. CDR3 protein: CASRPGQGWEGYTF. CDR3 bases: TGTGCCAGCAGGCCGGGACAGGGTTGGGAAGGCTACACCTTC.

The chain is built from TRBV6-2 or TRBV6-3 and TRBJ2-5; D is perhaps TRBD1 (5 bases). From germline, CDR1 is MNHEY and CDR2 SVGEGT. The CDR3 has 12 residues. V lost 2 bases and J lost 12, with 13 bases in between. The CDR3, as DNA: TGTGCCAGCAGTTACGAAGGGGATCAGGAGTACTTC. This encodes CASSYEGDQEYF.

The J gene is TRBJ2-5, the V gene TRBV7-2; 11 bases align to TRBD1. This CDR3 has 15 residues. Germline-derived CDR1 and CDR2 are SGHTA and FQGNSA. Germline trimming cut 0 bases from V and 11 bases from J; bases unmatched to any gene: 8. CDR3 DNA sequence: TGTGCCAGCAGCTTAGCGGGACAGGGGGAGGCCCCTCAGTACTTC. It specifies CASSLAGQGEAPQYF.

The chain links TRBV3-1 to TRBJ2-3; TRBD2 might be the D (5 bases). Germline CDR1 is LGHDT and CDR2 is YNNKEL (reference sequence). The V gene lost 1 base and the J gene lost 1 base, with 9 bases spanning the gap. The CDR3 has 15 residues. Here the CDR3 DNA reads TGTGCCAGCAGCCAAGTCCTCGGGGGCACAGATACGCAGTATTTT. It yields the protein CASSQVLGGTDTQYF.

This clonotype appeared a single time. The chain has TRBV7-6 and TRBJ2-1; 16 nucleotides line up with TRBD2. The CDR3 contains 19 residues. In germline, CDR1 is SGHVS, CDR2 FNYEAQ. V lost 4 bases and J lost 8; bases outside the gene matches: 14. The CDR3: CASSSPRGTSGGAGHEQFF. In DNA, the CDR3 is TGTGCCAGCAGCTCACCGCGAGGGACTAGCGGGGGGGCCGGCCATGAGCAGTTCTTC. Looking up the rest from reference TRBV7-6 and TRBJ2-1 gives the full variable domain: GAGVSQSPRYKVTKRGQDVALRCDPISGHVSLYWYRQALGQGPEFLTYFNYEAQQDKSGLPNDRFSAERPEGSISTLTIQRTEQRDSAMYRCASSSPRGTSGGAGHEQFFGPGTRLTVL.

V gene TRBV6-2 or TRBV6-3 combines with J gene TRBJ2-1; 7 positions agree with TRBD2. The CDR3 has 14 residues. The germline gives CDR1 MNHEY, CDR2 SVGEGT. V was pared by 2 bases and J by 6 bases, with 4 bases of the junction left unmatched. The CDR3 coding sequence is TGTGCCAGCAGTTACGACCGGGAGGTCAATGAGCAGTTCTTC. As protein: CASSYDREVNEQFF.

The CDR3 coding sequence is TGTGCCAGCAGCTTAAGGGGACTAGCGGGCTTCGATACGCAGTATTTT. This codes for CASSLRGLAGFDTQYF. This chain joins TRBV7-8 and TRBJ2-3; TRBD2 aligns across 12 bases. Germline CDR1 SGHVS, CDR2 FQNEAQ. The CDR3 length is 16 residues. V trimming: 2 bases; J trimming: 6 bases; junction bases outside the gene matches: 6.

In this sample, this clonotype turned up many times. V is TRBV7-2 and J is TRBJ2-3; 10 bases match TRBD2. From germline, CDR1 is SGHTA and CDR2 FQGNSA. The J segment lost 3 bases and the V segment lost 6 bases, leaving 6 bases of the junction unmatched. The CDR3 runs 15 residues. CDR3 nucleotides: TGTGCCAGCAGGCGCGGACTAGCGGATACAGATACGCAGTATTTT. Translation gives CASRRGLADTDTQYF.

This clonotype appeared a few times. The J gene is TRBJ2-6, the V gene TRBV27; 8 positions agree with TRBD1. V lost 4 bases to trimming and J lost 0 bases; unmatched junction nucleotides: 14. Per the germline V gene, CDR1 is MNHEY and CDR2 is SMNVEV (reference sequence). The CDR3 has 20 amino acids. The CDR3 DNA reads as TGTGCCAGCAGTTCCCAAAGACAGGACAGGGAGCACTCTGGGGCCAACGTCCTGACTTTC. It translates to CASSSQRQDREHSGANVLTF.

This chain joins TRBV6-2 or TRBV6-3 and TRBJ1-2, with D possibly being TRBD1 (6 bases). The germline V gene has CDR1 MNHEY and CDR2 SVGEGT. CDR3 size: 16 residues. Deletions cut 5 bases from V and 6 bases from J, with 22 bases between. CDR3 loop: CASSPPQGKGPHGYTF. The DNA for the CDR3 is TGTGCCAGCAGTCCGCCACAGGGCAAGGGGCCTCATGGCTACACCTTC.

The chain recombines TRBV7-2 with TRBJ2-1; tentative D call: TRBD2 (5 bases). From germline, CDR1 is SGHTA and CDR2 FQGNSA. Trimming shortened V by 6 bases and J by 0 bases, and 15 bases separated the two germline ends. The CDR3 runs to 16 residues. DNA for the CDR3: TGTGCCAGCAGGGTCGGGGTCGTGAGCTCCTACAATGAGCAGTTCTTC. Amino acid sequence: CASRVGVVSSYNEQFF.

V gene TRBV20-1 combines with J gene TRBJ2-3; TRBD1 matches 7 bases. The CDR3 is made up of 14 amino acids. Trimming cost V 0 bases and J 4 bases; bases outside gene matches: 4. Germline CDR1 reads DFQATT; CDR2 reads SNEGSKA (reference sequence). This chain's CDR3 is CSARDSQGADTQYF. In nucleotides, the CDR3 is TGCAGTGCTAGAGATTCTCAGGGGGCAGATACGCAGTATTTT.

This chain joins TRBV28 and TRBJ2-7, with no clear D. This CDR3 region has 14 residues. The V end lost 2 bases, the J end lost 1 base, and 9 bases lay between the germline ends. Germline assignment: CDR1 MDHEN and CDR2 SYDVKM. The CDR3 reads CASSLSPGSYEQYF. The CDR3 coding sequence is TGTGCCAGCAGTTTAAGTCCCGGTTCCTACGAGCAGTACTTC.

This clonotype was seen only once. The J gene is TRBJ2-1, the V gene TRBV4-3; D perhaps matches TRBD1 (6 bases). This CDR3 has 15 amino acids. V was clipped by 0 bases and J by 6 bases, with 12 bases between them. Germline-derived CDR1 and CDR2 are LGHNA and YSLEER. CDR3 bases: TGCGCCAGCAGCCAAGATGGGGTCAGGGGCAATGAGCAGTTCTTC. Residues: CASSQDGVRGNEQFF.

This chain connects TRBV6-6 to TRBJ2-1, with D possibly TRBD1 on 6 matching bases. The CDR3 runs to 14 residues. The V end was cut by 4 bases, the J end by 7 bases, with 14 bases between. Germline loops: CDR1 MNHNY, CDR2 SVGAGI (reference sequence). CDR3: CASSSHRQVNEQFF. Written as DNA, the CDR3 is TGTGCCAGCAGTTCGCATAGACAGGTTAATGAGCAGTTCTTC.

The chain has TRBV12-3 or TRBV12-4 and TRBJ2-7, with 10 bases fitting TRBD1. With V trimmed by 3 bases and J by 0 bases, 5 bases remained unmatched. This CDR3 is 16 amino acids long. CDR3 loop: CASSFMGTGVSYEQYF. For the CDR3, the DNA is TGTGCCAGCAGTTTTATGGGGACAGGGGTCTCCTACGAGCAGTACTTC.

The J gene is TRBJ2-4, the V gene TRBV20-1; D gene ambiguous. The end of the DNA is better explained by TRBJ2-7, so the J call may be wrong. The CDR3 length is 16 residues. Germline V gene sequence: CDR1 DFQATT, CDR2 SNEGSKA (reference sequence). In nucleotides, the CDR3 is TGCAGTGCTTATGACTGGAAGGGCGAGGAATCCTACGAGCAGTACTTC. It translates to CSAYDWKGEESYEQYF.

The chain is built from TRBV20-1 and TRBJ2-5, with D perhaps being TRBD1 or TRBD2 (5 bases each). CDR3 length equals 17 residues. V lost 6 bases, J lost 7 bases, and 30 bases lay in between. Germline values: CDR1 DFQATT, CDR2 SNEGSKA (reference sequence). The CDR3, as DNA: TGCAGTGCCTCCCTGCTGGCCGGGGCTAGCCCGCGAGGGACCCAGTACTTC. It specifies CSASLLAGASPRGTQYF.

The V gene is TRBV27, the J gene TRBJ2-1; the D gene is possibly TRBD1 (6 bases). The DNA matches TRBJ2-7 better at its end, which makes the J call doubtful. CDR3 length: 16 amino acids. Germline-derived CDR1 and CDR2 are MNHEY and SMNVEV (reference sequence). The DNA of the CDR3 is TGTGCCAGCAGTCCCCACAGGGAGAGCTCCTACAATGAGCAGTACTTC. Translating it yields CASSPHRESSYNEQYF.

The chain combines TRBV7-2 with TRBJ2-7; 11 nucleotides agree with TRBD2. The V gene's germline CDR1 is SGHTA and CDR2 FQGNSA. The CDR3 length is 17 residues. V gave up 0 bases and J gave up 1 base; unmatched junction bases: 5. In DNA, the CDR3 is TGTGCCAGCAGCTTAGCCTTTAGGACTAGCGGGTCCTACGAGCAGTACTTC. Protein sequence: CASSLAFRTSGSYEQYF.

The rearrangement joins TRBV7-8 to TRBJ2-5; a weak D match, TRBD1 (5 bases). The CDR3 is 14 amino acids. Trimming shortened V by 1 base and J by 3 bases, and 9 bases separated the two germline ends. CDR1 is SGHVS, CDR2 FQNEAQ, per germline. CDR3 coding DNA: TGTGCCAGCAGCTTAGAAGCCAGGGAAGAGACCCAGTACTTC. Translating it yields CASSLEAREETQYF.

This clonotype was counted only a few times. CDR3 residues: CASSQDGGSYEQYF. The DNA for the CDR3 is TGCGCCAGCAGCCAAGATGGGGGGTCCTACGAGCAGTACTTC. The chain links TRBV4-3 to TRBJ2-7, with D possibly being TRBD2 (6 bases). CDR1 and CDR2 from the germline V gene are LGHNA and YSLEER. V lost 0 bases and J 1 base, leaving 7 bases between the germline ends. The CDR3 covers 14 residues.

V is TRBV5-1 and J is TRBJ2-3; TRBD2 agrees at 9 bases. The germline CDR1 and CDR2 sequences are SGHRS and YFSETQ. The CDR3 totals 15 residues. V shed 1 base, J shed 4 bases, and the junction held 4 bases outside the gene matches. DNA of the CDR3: TGCGCCAGCAGCTTGCTGCGGGGGGGCTCAGATACGCAGTATTTT. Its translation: CASSLLRGGSDTQYF.

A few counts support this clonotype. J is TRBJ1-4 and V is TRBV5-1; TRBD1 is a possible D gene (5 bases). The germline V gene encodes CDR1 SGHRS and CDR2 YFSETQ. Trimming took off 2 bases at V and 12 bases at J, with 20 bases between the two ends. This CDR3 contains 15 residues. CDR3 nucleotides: TGCGCCAGCAGCTTCGGGACGCAGCGGTTCGTTGAACTGTTTTTT. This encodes CASSFGTQRFVELFF. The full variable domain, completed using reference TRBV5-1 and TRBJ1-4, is KAGVTQTPRYLIKTRGQQVTLSCSPISGHRSVSWYQQTPGQGLQFLFEYFSETQRNKGNFPGRFSGRQFSNSRSEMNVSTLELGDSALYLCASSFGTQRFVELFFGSGTQLSVL.

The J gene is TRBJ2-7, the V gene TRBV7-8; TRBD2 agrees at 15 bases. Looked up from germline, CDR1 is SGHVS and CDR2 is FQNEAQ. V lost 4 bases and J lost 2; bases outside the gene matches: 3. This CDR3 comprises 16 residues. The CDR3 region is CASSSGLAGGTYEQYF. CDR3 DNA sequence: TGTGCCAGCAGCTCGGGACTAGCGGGGGGTACCTACGAGCAGTACTTC. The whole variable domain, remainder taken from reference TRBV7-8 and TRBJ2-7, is GAGVSQSPRYKVAKRGQDVALRCDPISGHVSLFWYQQALGQGPEFLTYFQNEAQLDKSGLPSDRFFAERPEGSVSTLKIQRTQQEDSAVYLCASSSGLAGGTYEQYFGPGTRLTVT.

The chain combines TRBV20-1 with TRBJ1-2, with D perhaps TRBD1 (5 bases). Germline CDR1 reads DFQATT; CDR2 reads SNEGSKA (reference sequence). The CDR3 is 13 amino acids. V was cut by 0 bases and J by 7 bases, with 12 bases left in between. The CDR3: CSARDQQGGGYTF. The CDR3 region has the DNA TGCAGTGCTAGAGATCAGCAGGGCGGTGGCTACACCTTC.